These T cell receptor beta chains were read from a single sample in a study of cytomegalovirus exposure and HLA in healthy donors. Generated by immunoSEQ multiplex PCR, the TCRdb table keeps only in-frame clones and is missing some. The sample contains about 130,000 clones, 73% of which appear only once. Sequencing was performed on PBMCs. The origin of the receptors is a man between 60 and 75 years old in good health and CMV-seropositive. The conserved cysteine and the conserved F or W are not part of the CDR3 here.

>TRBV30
AWAYGHLNEQF
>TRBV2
ASSEIGMGYT
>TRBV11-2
ASSLEGGIDTEAF
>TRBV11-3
ASSLSGDREQY
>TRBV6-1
ASSDRQYNSPLH
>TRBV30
AWSLALDEQF
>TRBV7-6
ASSFGTGGEQY
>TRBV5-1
ASSLTQGMDEQY
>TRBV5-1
ASSPGQATYEQY
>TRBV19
ASRPGQVPNQPQH
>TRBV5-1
ASSLALVLGVDYGYT
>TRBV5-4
ASSLNRGRTDTQY
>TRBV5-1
ASSFSGTAATGELF
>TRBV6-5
ASSNPNRDGYT
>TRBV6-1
ARGDRENTGELF
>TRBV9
ASSPGDRSRTEAF
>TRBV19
ASSMQGTETQY
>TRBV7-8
ASSFNRVPNEQF
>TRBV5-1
ASSPLTGLYEQY
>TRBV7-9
ASSRTSGTDTQY
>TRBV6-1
ASSANGAVSPLH
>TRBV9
ASSAGSHRGANTEAF
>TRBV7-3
ASSGGPNEKLF
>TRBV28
ASSLFETSGTKDTQY
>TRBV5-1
ASSRTGDNTEAF
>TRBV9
ASSALSTGELF
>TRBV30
AWISKVSSRVVGGYT
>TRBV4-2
ASSQRQGNTGELF
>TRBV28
ASSLLQGADEQF